This T cell receptor beta chain came from a study of early T cells in non-severe SARS-CoV-2 infection. Study background: Bulk RNA taken from unsorted whole blood was sequenced, leaving chains unpaired.

One entry per CDR3 protein results from TCRdb running MiXCR on the 5' RACE reads. The sample records about 46,000 distinct CDR3 sequences, almost 5.5% being singletons. The CDR3 has 14 amino acids. V lost 3 bases, J lost 3 bases, and 5 bases stayed unmatched. Germline V gene lookup returns CDR1 SGDLS and CDR2 YYNGEE. This clonotype has just a few counts. Source: whole blood, taken at baseline. The chain carries TRBV9 and TRBJ2-5, with 7 bases identical to TRBD1. This TCR derives from an adult who was a healthcare worker with PCR-confirmed SARS-CoV-2 infection or an uninfected control (not recorded which). CDR3 protein: CASSAGTAEETQYF. CDR3 DNA sequence: TGTGCCAGCAGCGCGGGGACAGCAGAAGAGACCCAGTACTTC.